The rows below give T cell receptor beta chains drawn from one sample of a study of cytomegalovirus exposure and HLA in healthy donors. Repertoires were generated with immunoSEQ multiplex PCR, while TCRdb's copy carries only in-frame clones and drops some. The sample includes roughly 82,000 clones, 60% to 75% seen only once; the top ten take over 8.5%. The sample consisted of PBMCs. These receptor sequences come from a woman in her 40s in good health and CMV-seropositive. Each CDR3 is given with its conserved first and last residue. The D gene is left open where the match is weak. Clone size is given for some rows only: seen once, a few or many times, or a class if the clone is expanded.

CDR3: CASSLGQKNTEAFF
DNA: TGTGCCAGCAGCTTGGGACAGAAGAACACTGAAGCTTTCTTT
V: TRBV7-8
D: TRBD1
J: TRBJ1-1
size: NA

CDR3: CASSLTPRTEAFF
DNA: TGTGCCAGCAGCTTAACTCCACGCACTGAAGCTTTCTTT
V: TRBV11-3
D: NA
J: TRBJ1-1
size: once

CDR3: CASSQDTGQASWGTEAFF
DNA: TGCGCCAGCAGCCAAGATACGGGACAGGCCTCTTGGGGCACTGAAGCTTTCTTT
V: TRBV4-1
D: TRBD1
J: TRBJ1-1
size: NA

CDR3: CASSQVSAGGHQREQFF
DNA: TGCGCCAGCAGCCAGGTTTCGGCGGGGGGCCACCAAAGAGAGCAGTTCTTC
V: TRBV4-3
D: TRBD2
J: TRBJ2-1
size: few

CDR3: CASSRGVDNQPQHF
DNA: TGTGCCAGTAGTAGGGGGGTCGACAATCAGCCCCAGCATTTT
V: TRBV19
D: NA
J: TRBJ1-5
size: NA

CDR3: CASSSLNEQFF
DNA: TGTGCCAGCAGCTCACTCAATGAGCAGTTCTTC
V: TRBV6-6
D: NA
J: TRBJ2-1
size: once

CDR3: CASSSLGETQYF
DNA: TGTGCCAGCAGTTCTCTCGGGGAGACCCAGTACTTC
V: TRBV27
D: NA
J: TRBJ2-5
size: NA

CDR3: CASSSRGRPGDEQYF
DNA: TGTGCCAGCAGCTCCAGGGGCCGACCAGGGGACGAGCAGTACTTC
V: TRBV6-5
D: NA
J: TRBJ2-7
size: NA

CDR3: CAIREQSYQETQYF
DNA: TGTGCCATCAGGGAACAGAGTTACCAAGAGACCCAGTACTTC
V: TRBV10-3
D: NA
J: TRBJ2-5
size: few

CDR3: CASSLSIVSSGNTIYF
DNA: TGTGCCAGCAGCTTGTCAATTGTTAGCTCTGGAAACACCATATATTTT
V: TRBV5-6
D: NA
J: TRBJ1-3
size: NA

CDR3: CASSPADLAITEAFF
DNA: TGCGCCAGCAGCCCAGCGGACCTCGCGATCACTGAAGCTTTCTTT
V: TRBV4-1
D: NA
J: TRBJ1-1
size: NA

CDR3: CASSQDSSGNTIYF
DNA: TGCGCCAGCAGCCAAGATAGCTCTGGAAACACCATATATTTT
V: TRBV4-3
D: NA
J: TRBJ1-3
size: NA

CDR3: CASSLGQSAEGEQFF
DNA: TGCGCCAGCAGCTTGGGGCAAAGCGCGGAGGGGGAGCAGTTCTTC
V: TRBV5-1
D: NA
J: TRBJ2-1
size: NA

CDR3: CASSPPGQGTEAFF
DNA: TGTGCCAGCTCACCTCCGGGACAGGGAACTGAAGCTTTCTTT
V: TRBV18
D: TRBD1
J: TRBJ1-1
size: NA

CDR3: CASSFPDRGLDGQYF
DNA: TGTGCCAGCAGCTTCCCTGACAGGGGGCTGGACGGGCAGTACTTC
V: TRBV7-2
D: TRBD1
J: TRBJ2-7
size: NA

CDR3: CASSSPRLAEQYF
DNA: TGTGCCAGCAGCTCCCCCAGACTGGCCGAGCAGTACTTC
V: TRBV11-2
D: NA
J: TRBJ2-7
size: NA

CDR3: CASSYSSTLAGYEQYF
DNA: TGTGCCAGCAGTTACTCGAGTACCCTGGCAGGCTACGAGCAGTACTTC
V: TRBV6-5
D: NA
J: TRBJ2-7
size: few

CDR3: CASSQDLAGGNNEQFF
DNA: TGCGCCAGCAGCCAAGATCTAGCGGGGGGAAACAATGAGCAGTTCTTC
V: TRBV4-3
D: TRBD2
J: TRBJ2-1
size: NA

CDR3: CASSHGQLSYEQYF
DNA: TGCGCCAGCAGCCATGGACAGCTCTCCTACGAGCAGTACTTC
V: TRBV4-1
D: NA
J: TRBJ2-7
size: NA

CDR3: CAISESALQGYTF
DNA: TGTGCCATCAGTGAGTCGGCCCTTCAGGGCTACACCTTC
V: TRBV10-3
D: NA
J: TRBJ1-2
size: NA

CDR3: CASSFAGTGDEQYF
DNA: TGTGCCAGCAGCTTTGCCGGGACAGGGGACGAGCAGTACTTC
V: TRBV7-9
D: TRBD1
J: TRBJ2-7
size: many

CDR3: CASSIGLAAETSSYEQYF
DNA: TGTGCCAGTAGTATCGGACTAGCGGCCGAAACCAGCTCCTACGAGCAGTACTTC
V: TRBV19
D: TRBD2
J: TRBJ2-7
size: NA

CDR3: CASSPGQGAYEQYF
DNA: TGTGCCAGCTCCCCTGGACAGGGGGCCTACGAGCAGTACTTC
V: TRBV18
D: TRBD1
J: TRBJ2-7
size: NA

CDR3: CAWMGGSRQQYF
DNA: TGTGCCTGGATGGGCGGGAGTCGGCAGCAGTACTTC
V: TRBV30
D: TRBD2
J: TRBJ2-7
size: NA

CDR3: CSVAGQANYGYTF
DNA: TGCAGCGTTGCGGGACAAGCTAACTATGGCTACACCTTC
V: TRBV29-1
D: NA
J: TRBJ1-2
size: NA

CDR3: CASSLTGDTQYF
DNA: TGCGCCAGCAGCCTCACAGGGGATACGCAGTATTTT
V: TRBV4-1
D: NA
J: TRBJ2-3
size: NA

CDR3: CASHPGASSYNEQFF
DNA: TGCGCCAGTCATCCGGGTGCGAGCTCCTACAATGAGCAGTTCTTC
V: TRBV5-1
D: NA
J: TRBJ2-1
size: NA

CDR3: CASSEYWGAEAFF
DNA: TGTGCCAGCAGTGAATATTGGGGAGCAGAAGCTTTCTTT
V: TRBV6-1
D: NA
J: TRBJ1-1
size: few

CDR3: CASSGTGAGVAGELFF
DNA: TGTGCCAGCAGTGGAACGGGGGCGGGGGTAGCCGGGGAGCTGTTTTTT
V: TRBV2
D: NA
J: TRBJ2-2
size: NA